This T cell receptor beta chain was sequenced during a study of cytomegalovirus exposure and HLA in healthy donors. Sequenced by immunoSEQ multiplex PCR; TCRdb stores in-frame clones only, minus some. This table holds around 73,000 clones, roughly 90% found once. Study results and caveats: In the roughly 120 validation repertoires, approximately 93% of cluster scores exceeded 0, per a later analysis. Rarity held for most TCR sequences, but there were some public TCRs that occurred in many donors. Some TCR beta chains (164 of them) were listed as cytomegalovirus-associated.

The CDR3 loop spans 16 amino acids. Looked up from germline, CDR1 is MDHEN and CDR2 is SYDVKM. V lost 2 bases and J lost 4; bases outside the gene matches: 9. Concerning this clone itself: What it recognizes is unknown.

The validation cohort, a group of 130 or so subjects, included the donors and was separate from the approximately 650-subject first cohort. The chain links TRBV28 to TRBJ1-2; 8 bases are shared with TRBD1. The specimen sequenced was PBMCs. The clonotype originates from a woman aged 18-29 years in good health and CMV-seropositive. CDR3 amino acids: CASSLGYQGALYGYTF. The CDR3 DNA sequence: TGTGCCAGCAGTTTAGGATATCAGGGGGCCCTCTATGGCTACACCTTC.